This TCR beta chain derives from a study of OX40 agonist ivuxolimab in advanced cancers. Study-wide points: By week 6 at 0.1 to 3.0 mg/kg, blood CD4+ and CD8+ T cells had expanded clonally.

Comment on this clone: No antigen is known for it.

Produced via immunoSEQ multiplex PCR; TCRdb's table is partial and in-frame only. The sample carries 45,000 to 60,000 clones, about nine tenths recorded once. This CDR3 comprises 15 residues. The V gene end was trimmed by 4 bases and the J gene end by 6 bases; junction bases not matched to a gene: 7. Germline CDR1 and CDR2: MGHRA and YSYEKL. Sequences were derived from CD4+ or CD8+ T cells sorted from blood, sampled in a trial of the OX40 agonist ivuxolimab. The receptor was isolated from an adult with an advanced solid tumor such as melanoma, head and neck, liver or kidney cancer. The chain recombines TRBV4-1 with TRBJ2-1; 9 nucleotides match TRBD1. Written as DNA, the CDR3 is TGCGCCAGCAGCCCGGGACAGGGACTTGGCAATGAGCAGTTCTTC. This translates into CASSPGQGLGNEQFF.